Listed here are 15 T cell receptor beta chains from one sample, sequenced in a study of blood T cell repertoires in COVID-19. Sequencing was performed with immunoSEQ multiplex PCR; in TCRdb, only in-frame clones are kept and a portion is missing. The sample records around 400,000 clones, roughly 90% being singletons. Sequences were obtained from peripheral blood. These receptors were obtained from a man aged 35 to 55 with acute or convalescent COVID-19.

Only a few counts were recorded for this clone. The chain combines TRBV6-5 with TRBJ1-1; D uncertain. The V and J ends lost 2 bases and 3 bases respectively, with 4 bases between them. CDR3 length equals 12 residues. The germline V gene has CDR1 MNHEY and CDR2 SVGAGI. The CDR3 loop is CASSYGDTEAFF. The CDR3 bases are TGTGCCAGCAGTTACGGAGACACTGAAGCTTTCTTT.

This clone was seen only once. V is TRBV3-1 (or the pseudogene TRBV3-2) and J is TRBJ2-6, with 12 bases that match TRBD2. From germline, CDR1 is LGHDT and CDR2 YNNKEL (reference sequence). V lost 2 bases to trimming and J lost 3 bases; unmatched junction nucleotides: 5. This CDR3 is built from 18 residues. CDR3 DNA sequence: TGTGCCAGCAGCCAAAGACTAGCGGGAGAGGGTGGGGCCAACGTCCTGACTTTC. This sequence encodes CASSQRLAGEGGANVLTF.

This clone appeared once. The chain links TRBV10-3 to TRBJ1-1; tentative D call: TRBD1 (6 bases). Germline assignment: CDR1 ENHRY and CDR2 SYGVKD. Between the trimmed V and J ends, which lost 6 bases and 1 base, there was a span of 12 bases. The CDR3 contains 14 residues. CDR3 sequence reads: CAISPLQGNTEAFF. CDR3 DNA sequence: TGTGCCATCAGCCCTTTACAGGGGAACACTGAAGCTTTCTTT.

The V gene is TRBV29-1, the J gene TRBJ1-4, with D possibly matching TRBD1 (5 bases). Germline V CDR1 and CDR2: SQVTM, ANQGSEA. CDR3 size: 14 residues. V was pared by 6 bases and J by 2 bases, with 13 bases between. CDR3 in DNA: TGCAGCGTGCCGGGGGGAAGTACTAATGAAAAACTGTTTTTT. It specifies CSVPGGSTNEKLFF.

The V call is TRBV18, the J call TRBJ1-2, with D unresolved. V lost 3 bases and J 4 bases, leaving 12 bases between the germline ends. From germline, CDR1 is KGHSH and CDR2 LQKENI. This CDR3 region has 14 residues. The DNA of the CDR3 is TGTGCCAGCTCACCTCAGACTGCTGGCTATGGCTACACCTTC. This gives the protein CASSPQTAGYGYTF.

The chain carries TRBV14 and TRBJ2-3, with TRBD2 matching 7 bases. The CDR3 contains 16 residues. With V trimmed by 2 bases and J by 3 bases, 8 bases remained unmatched. CDR1 is SGHDN and CDR2 is FVKESK in the germline V gene. CDR3 residues: CASSQIPDGRTDTQYF. Here the CDR3 DNA reads TGTGCCAGCAGCCAAATTCCTGACGGGAGGACAGATACGCAGTATTTT.

The V call is TRBV24-1, the J call TRBJ2-7; weak D call: TRBD1 (6 bases). CDR1 KGHDR and CDR2 SFDVKD come from the germline V gene. The V end was cut by 0 bases, the J end by 2 bases, with 13 bases between. CDR3 size: 16 residues. This chain's CDR3 is CATSDLRSGAPYEQYF. CDR3 DNA: TGTGCCACCAGTGATTTGAGGTCAGGGGCCCCCTACGAGCAGTACTTC.

The chain employs TRBV6-6 and TRBJ1-1; possibly TRBD1 for D (6 bases). Germline V lookup: CDR1 MNHNY, CDR2 SVGAGI (reference sequence). V lost 0 bases and J 1 base, leaving 9 bases between the germline ends. The CDR3 loop spans 15 amino acids. CDR3 coding DNA: TGTGCCAGCAGTTACTCTCGAGGGGGGAACACTGAAGCTTTCTTT. As protein: CASSYSRGGNTEAFF.

About this clone: Other DNA sequences in the same sample also yield this CDR3. The chain couples TRBV7-9 to TRBJ1-3; D uncertain. From germline, CDR1 is SEHNR and CDR2 FQNEAQ (reference sequence). CDR3 length equals 17 residues. V gave up 6 bases and J gave up 1 base, with 19 bases separating them. The CDR3 nucleotides are TGTGCCAGCAGACCTCTATTGGAGCTTTTTTCTGGAAACACCATATATTTT. The encoded protein is CASRPLLELFSGNTIYF.

Here the CDR3 DNA reads TGTGCCAGCAGTTTCTCGATAGCGGGAGACTACAATGAGCAGTTCTTC. Encoded protein: CASSFSIAGDYNEQFF. The genes are TRBV6-5 and TRBJ2-1; 9 bases are shared with TRBD2. CDR3 length: 16 amino acids. Germline-derived CDR1 and CDR2 are MNHEY and SVGAGI. V shed 4 bases and J 3 bases; nucleotides not matched to a gene: 7.

This clone was counted only a few times. The rearrangement uses TRBV19 and TRBJ1-2, with D perhaps TRBD1 (6 bases). The CDR3 consists of 14 residues. Trimming cost V 9 bases and J 5 bases, with 19 bases left between them. CDR1 is LNHDA, CDR2 SQIVND, per germline (reference sequence). This CDR3 reads CASGGQRRGYGYTF. The CDR3 coding sequence is TGTGCCAGCGGGGGGCAACGAAGGGGGTATGGCTACACCTTC.

CDR3 in amino acids: CASSDWDSLSYNSPLHF. In DNA form, the CDR3 reads TGTGCCAGCAGCGATTGGGACAGCCTCTCCTATAATTCACCCCTCCACTTT. The V call is TRBV9, the J call TRBJ1-6, with 7 nucleotides matching TRBD1. CDR3 size: 17 residues. The ends lost 3 bases at V and 0 bases at J; junction bases unmatched: 6. Germline CDR1 is SGDLS and CDR2 is YYNGEE.

The V call is TRBV7-8, the J call TRBJ1-6; tentatively, D is TRBD1 (5 bases). CDR1 and CDR2 from the germline V gene are SGHVS and FQNEAQ. Trimming cost V 3 bases and J 7 bases, with 10 bases left between them. The CDR3 runs 14 residues. The CDR3 DNA is TGTGCCAGCAGCTTCCAGGGTCCCAATTCACCCCTCCACTTT. Encoded protein: CASSFQGPNSPLHF.

The J gene is TRBJ1-6, the V gene TRBV7-3; a weak D match, TRBD1 (6 bases). The CDR3 is made up of 16 amino acids. Trimming cost V 0 bases and J 4 bases, with 10 bases left between them. Germline-derived CDR1 and CDR2 are SGHTA and FQGTGA. The CDR3 is CASSLTGGHYNSPLHF. For the CDR3, the DNA is TGTGCCAGCAGCTTAACAGGGGGACATTATAATTCACCCCTCCACTTT. Complete variable domain (other parts from reference TRBV7-3 and TRBJ1-6): GAGVSQTPSNKVTEKGKYVELRCDPISGHTALYWYRQSLGQGPEFLIYFQGTGAADDSGLPNDRFFAVRPEGSVSTLKIQRTERGDSAVYLCASSLTGGHYNSPLHFGNGTRLTVT.

The chain joins TRBV27 to TRBJ2-2, with D hard to call. Trimming pared 4 bases from V and 4 bases from J, leaving 10 bases between. Germline V gene lookup returns CDR1 MNHEY and CDR2 SMNVEV (reference sequence). This CDR3 is built from 14 residues. The CDR3 loop reads CASSSVYPTGELFF. The CDR3 DNA sequence: TGTGCCAGCAGTTCCGTTTATCCCACCGGGGAGCTGTTTTTT.